This T cell receptor beta chain was observed in a study of T cells after yellow fever vaccination. Across the whole study: Preparation of fractions with low cell numbers was performed using SMART-Seq v4 Ultra Low Input.

There are many counts of this clonotype. Its antigen remains unknown. The study's findings and limits: Post-booster reappearance was seen for most primary-vaccination clones (about 96% CD4, about 88% CD8). Within FACS-sorted repertoires, abundant clonotypes contaminating from the bulk population could be present.

A process of 5'RACE template switching, which added a universal primer site and UMIs, was used to make TCR cDNA. TCRdb reprocessed the 5' RACE reads via MiXCR and lists one record per CDR3 protein. The data hold some 120,000 distinct CDR3 sequences, with more than 6.5% observed a single time. The material was CD4+ T cells sorted from PBMCs, obtained roughly 10 days after the first yellow fever vaccination. This TCR was recovered from a man younger than 35 who received the YFV17D yellow fever vaccine.

The CDR3 loop reads CATKLFARVGGSPLHF. The CDR3, as DNA: TGTGCCACCAAGCTATTCGCCCGGGTGGGAGGGTCACCCCTCCACTTT. The chain combines TRBV15 with TRBJ1-6; D gene unclear. The CDR3 consists of 16 residues. The V end was cut by 7 bases, the J end by 10 bases, with 23 bases between. The V gene's germline CDR1 is LNHNV and CDR2 YYDKDF (reference sequence).